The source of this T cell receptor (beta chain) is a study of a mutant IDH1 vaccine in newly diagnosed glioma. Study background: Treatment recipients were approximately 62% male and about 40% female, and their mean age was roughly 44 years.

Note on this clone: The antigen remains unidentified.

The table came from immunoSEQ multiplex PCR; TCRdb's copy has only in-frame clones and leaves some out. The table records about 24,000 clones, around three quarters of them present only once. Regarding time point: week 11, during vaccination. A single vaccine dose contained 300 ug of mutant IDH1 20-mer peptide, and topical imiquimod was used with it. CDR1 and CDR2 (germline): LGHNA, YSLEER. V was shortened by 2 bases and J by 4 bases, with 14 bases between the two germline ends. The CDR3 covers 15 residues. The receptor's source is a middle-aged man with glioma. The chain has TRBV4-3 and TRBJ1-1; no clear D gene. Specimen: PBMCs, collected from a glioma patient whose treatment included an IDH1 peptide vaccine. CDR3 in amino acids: CASSQTRATLTEAFF. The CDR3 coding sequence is TGCGCCAGCAGCCAAACTCGAGCGACACTCACTGAAGCTTTCTTT.